This T cell receptor (beta chain) was identified during a study of T-cell reconstitution after alpha-beta-depleted transplantation in children. Whole-study findings and limits: The high TCRbeta diversity at day 60 in some patients came from surviving recipient T cells and thymic progenitors. Several hundred expanded graft clones reportedly gave rise to the alpha-beta T cells present about two months after transplant.

The length of the CDR3 is 15 residues. V lost 5 bases and J lost 5; bases outside the gene matches: 10. Germline CDR1 PRHDT, CDR2 FYEKMQ (reference sequence). The library targeted TCRbeta and was prepared with unique molecular identifiers. TCRdb processed the PCR reads anew with MiXCR; each CDR3 protein has one entry. The sample comprises some 450,000 distinct CDR3 sequences, roughly 43% of which are singletons, and 25% to 30% rests with the top ten. This clonotype was counted between two and nine times. The antigen remains unidentified. This chain links TRBV13 with TRBJ2-5; 8 bases are a match to TRBD2. Material: PBMCs, obtained before TCRalphabeta/CD19-depleted stem cell transplant. This receptor was identified in a girl aged 2 to 9 with aplastic anemia, due to receive a stem cell transplant. In DNA, the CDR3 is TGTGCCAGCAGCCCTACAGCGGGAGAGGGGGAGACCCAGTACTTC. Its protein product is CASSPTAGEGETQYF.